This T cell receptor (beta chain) was found in a study of cytomegalovirus exposure and HLA in healthy donors. Study-level background: A later analysis reported the same platform for the 100 to 150 validation repertoires and the roughly 650 first-cohort repertoires.

As for this clone: Its antigen remains unknown.

Sequencing was performed with immunoSEQ multiplex PCR; in TCRdb, only in-frame clones are kept and a portion is missing. Here the sample spans approximately 270,000 clones, roughly 84% being singletons. The roughly 120-subject validation cohort, separate from the approximately 660-subject first cohort, included the donors. Study-wide points: With high specificity and sensitivity, the classifier reportedly diagnosed cytomegalovirus status.

V lost 2 bases and J lost 2, with 11 bases in between. This CDR3 region has 15 residues. CDR1 is MGHDK and CDR2 is SYGVNS in the germline V gene. The specimen sequenced was PBMCs. The rearrangement uses TRBV25-1 and TRBJ2-3; unclear D gene. The clonotype was recovered from a man aged 18 to 29 in good health and CMV-seropositive. The CDR3 region has the DNA TGTGCCAGCAGTGAAGGCGAAAACCCCACAGATACGCAGTATTTT. Its protein is CASSEGENPTDTQYF. The full variable domain, in which reference TRBV25-1 and TRBJ2-3 provide the parts outside the CDR3, is EADIYQTPRYLVIGTGKKITLECSQTMGHDKMYWYQQDPGMELHLIHYSYGVNSTEKGDLSSESTVSRIRTEHFPLTLESARPSHTSQYLCASSEGENPTDTQYFGPGTRLTVL.